This TCR beta chain was sequenced for a study of shared clonotypes between healthy human individuals. This clone was observed many times. Into CD45RA+ naive and CD45RA-negative memory subsets, the CD4+ cells were split. The protocol was immunoSEQ multiplex PCR, while the TCRdb copy is restricted to in-frame clones and leaves out a portion. The sample has around 700,000 clones, more than 70% seen once; the top ten hold around 1.8%. The sequenced sample was memory CD4+ T cells sorted from blood. Subset meaning: CD45RA-negative fraction. The TCR comes from a woman in her twenties or thirties in good health.

The CDR3 DNA follows: TGTGCCAGCAGTTATCAAGCCACCACCGGGGAGCTGTTTTTT. Its protein is CASSYQATTGELFF. The V and J genes are TRBV6-5 and TRBJ2-2, with D unclear. V was pared by 3 bases and J by 4 bases, with 9 bases between. The V gene's germline CDR1 is MNHEY and CDR2 SVGAGI. CDR3 length: 14 amino acids.